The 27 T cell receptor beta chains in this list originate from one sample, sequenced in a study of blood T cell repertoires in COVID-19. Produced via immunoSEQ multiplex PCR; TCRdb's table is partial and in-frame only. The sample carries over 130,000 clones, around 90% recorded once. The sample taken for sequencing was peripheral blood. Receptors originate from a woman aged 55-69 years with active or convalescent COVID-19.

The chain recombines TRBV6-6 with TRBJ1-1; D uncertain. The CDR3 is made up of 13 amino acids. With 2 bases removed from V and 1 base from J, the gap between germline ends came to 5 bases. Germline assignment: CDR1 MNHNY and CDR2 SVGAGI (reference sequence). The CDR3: CASSYTGNTEAFF. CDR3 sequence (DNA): TGTGCCAGCAGTTACACCGGGAACACTGAAGCTTTCTTT.

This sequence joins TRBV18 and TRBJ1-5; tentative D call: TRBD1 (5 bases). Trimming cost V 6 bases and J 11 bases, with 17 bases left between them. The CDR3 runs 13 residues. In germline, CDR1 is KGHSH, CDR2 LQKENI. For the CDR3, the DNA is TGTGCCAGCTCCCCCGCCCCCGTAGGGGCCCAGCATTTT. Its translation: CASSPAPVGAQHF.

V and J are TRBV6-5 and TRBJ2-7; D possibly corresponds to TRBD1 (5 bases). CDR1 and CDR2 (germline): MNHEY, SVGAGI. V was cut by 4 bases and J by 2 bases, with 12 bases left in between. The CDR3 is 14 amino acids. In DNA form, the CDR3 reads TGTGCCAGCAGTTCAGAGACAGCCACCTACGAGCAGTACTTC. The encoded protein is CASSSETATYEQYF.

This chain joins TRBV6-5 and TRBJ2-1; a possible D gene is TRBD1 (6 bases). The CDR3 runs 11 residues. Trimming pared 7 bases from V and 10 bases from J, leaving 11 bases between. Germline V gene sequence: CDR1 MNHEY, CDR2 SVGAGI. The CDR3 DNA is TGTGCCAGCACCCTGGACAGAGAGCAGTTCTTC. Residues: CASTLDREQFF.

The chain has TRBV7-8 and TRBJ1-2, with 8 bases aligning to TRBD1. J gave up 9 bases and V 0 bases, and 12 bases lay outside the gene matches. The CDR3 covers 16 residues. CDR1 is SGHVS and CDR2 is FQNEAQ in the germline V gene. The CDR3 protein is CASSLAPGQVVGRYTF. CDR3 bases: TGTGCCAGCAGCTTAGCGCCGGGACAGGTGGTCGGTCGCTACACCTTC.

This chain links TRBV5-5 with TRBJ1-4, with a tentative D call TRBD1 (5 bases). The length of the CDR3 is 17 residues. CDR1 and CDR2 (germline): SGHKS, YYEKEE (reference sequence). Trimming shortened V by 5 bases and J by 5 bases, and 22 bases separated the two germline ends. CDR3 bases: TGTGCCAGCAGGCGTCCTATCGGCGGGGCAGCCAATGAAAAACTGTTTTTT. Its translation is CASRRPIGGAANEKLFF.

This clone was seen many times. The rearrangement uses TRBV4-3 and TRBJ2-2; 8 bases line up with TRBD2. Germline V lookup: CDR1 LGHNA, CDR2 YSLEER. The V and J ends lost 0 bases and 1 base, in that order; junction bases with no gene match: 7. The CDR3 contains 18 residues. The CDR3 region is CASSQDFAGGRNTGELFF. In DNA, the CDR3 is TGCGCCAGCAGCCAAGACTTTGCGGGGGGCCGGAACACCGGGGAGCTGTTTTTT.

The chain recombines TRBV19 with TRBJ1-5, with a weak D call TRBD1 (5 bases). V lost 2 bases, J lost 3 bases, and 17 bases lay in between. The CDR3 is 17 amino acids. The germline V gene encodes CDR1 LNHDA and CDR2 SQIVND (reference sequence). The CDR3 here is CASSISASGYVNQPQHF. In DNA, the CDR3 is TGTGCCAGTAGTATATCCGCGTCAGGGTACGTCAATCAGCCCCAGCATTTT.

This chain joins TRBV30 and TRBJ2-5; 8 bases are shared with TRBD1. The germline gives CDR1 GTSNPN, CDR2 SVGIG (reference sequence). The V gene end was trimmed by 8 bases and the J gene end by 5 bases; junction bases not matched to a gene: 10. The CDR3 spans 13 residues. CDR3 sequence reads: CAQTGGFGETQYF. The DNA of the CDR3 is TGTGCCCAAACAGGGGGTTTCGGGGAGACCCAGTACTTC.

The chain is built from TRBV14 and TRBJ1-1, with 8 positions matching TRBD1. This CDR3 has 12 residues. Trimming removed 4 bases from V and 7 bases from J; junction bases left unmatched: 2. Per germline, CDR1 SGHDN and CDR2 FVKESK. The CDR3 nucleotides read TGTGCCAGCAGCCGGACAGGGTTTGAAGCTTTCTTT. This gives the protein CASSRTGFEAFF.

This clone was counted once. CDR3: CASKRTVNSPLHF. The DNA for the CDR3 is TGTGCCAGCAAGAGAACAGTTAATTCACCCCTCCACTTT. This chain links TRBV2 with TRBJ1-6, with D hard to call. From germline, CDR1 is SNHLY and CDR2 FYNNEI. This CDR3 has 13 amino acids. Trimming stripped 7 bases from V and 6 bases from J, with 10 bases between.

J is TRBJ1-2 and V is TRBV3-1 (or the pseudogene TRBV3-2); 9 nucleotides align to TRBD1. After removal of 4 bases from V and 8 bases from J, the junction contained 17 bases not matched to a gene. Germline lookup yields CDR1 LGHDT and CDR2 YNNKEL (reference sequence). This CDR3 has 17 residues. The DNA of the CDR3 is TGTGCCAGCAGCCTTGGGGACAGGGCCAGCTCTCCGGGGGGCTACACCTTC. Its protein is CASSLGDRASSPGGYTF.

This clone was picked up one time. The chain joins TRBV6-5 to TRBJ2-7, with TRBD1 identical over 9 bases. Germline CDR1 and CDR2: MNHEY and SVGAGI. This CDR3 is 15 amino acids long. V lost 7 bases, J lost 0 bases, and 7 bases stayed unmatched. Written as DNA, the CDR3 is TGTGCCAGCAATCCGGGACAGGGTCTCTCCTACGAGCAGTACTTC. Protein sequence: CASNPGQGLSYEQYF.

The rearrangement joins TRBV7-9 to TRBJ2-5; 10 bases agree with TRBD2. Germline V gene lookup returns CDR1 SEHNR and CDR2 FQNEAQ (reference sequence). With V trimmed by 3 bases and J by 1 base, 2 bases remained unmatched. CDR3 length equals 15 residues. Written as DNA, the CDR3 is TGTGCCAGCAGCTTCACTAGCGGGGTCCAAGAGACCCAGTACTTC. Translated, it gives CASSFTSGVQETQYF.

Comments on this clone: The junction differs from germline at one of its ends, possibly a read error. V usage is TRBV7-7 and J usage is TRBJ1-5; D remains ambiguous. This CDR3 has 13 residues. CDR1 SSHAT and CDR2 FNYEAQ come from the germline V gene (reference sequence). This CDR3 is CASSLASDQPQHF. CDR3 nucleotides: TGTGCTAGCAGCTTAGCGTCCGATCAGCCCCAGCATTTT.

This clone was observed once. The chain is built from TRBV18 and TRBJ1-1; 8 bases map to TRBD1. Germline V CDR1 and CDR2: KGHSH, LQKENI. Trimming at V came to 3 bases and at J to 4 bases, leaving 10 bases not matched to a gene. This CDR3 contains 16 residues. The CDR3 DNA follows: TGTGCCAGCTCACCGGGACAGGACAGGCTCGCCACTGAAGCTTTCTTT. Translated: CASSPGQDRLATEAFF.

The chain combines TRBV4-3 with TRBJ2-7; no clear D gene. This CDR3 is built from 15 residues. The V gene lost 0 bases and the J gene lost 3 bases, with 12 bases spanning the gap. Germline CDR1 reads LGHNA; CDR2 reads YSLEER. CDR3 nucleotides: TGCGCCAGCAGCCAAGACTGGCGGCCCATCTACGAGCAGTACTTC. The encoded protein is CASSQDWRPIYEQYF.

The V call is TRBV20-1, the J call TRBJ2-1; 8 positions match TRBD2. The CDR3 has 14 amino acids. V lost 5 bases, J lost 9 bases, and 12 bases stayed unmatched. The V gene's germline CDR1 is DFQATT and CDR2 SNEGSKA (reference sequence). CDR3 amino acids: CSACGSGGGGEQFF. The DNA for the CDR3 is TGCAGTGCTTGTGGGAGCGGGGGAGGGGGTGAGCAGTTCTTC.

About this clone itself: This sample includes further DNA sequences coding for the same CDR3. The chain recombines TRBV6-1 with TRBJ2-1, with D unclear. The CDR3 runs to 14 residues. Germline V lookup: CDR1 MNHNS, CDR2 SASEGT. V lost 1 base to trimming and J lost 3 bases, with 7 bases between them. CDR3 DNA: TGTGCCAGCAGTGAAGTTGCCGGCTACAATGAGCAGTTCTTC. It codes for CASSEVAGYNEQFF.

The CDR3 nucleotides read TGTGCCAGCAGCCCCCGCGGGACAGCCAGGGAGACCCAGTACTTC. It codes for CASSPRGTARETQYF. The V gene is TRBV3-1 (or the pseudogene TRBV3-2), the J gene TRBJ2-5; TRBD1 is a possible D gene (7 bases). Trimming removed 4 bases at V and 5 bases at J, with 17 bases between. CDR1 and CDR2 from the germline V gene are LGHDT and YNNKEL (reference sequence). This CDR3 comprises 15 residues.

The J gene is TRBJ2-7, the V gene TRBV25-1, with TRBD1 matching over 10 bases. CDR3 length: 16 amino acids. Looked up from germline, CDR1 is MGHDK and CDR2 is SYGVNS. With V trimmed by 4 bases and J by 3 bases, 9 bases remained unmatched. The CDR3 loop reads CASSGTPTGGCYEQYF. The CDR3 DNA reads TGTGCCAGCAGTGGCACCCCGACAGGGGGCTGCTACGAGCAGTACTTC.

CDR3: CASSLVRGQGVSFYEQYF. As DNA, the CDR3 is TGCGCCAGCAGCTTGGTGAGGGGGCAGGGGGTAAGTTTCTACGAGCAGTACTTC. The chain joins TRBV5-1 to TRBJ2-7; the match to TRBD1 covers 7 bases. Germline CDR1 reads SGHRS; CDR2 reads YFSETQ. With V trimmed by 0 bases and J by 3 bases, 15 bases remained unmatched. The CDR3 spans 18 residues.

The CDR3 DNA reads TGTGCCAGCAGCTCAGGGTTTTATGACGAGCAGTACTTC. Its protein product is CASSSGFYDEQYF. The chain couples TRBV7-2 to TRBJ2-7, with TRBD1 as a possible D gene (5 bases). Germline V gene lookup returns CDR1 SGHTA and CDR2 FQGNSA. The CDR3 covers 13 residues. V gave up 4 bases and J gave up 5 bases, with 12 bases separating them.

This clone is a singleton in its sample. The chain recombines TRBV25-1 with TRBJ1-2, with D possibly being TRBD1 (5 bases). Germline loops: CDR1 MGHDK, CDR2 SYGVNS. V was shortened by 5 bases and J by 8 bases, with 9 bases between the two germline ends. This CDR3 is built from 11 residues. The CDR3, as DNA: TGTGCCAGCAGTAGGGGAGGGGGCTACACCTTC. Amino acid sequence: CASSRGGGYTF.

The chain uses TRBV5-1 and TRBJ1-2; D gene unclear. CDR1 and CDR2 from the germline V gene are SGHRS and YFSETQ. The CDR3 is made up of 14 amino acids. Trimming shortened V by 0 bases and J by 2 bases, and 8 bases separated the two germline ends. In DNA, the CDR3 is TGCGCCAGCAGCTTGGAGGCGGTAAACTATGGCTACACCTTC. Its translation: CASSLEAVNYGYTF.

In DNA form, the CDR3 reads TGTGCCAGCAGTAGGGGGGGGCAGGTTGGGTTCTTC. Translation: CASSRGGQVGFF. The chain recombines TRBV6-6 with TRBJ2-1; D possibly corresponds to TRBD2 (7 bases). Germline V CDR1 and CDR2: MNHNY, SVGAGI (reference sequence). The CDR3 has 12 amino acids. The ends were cut back, 5 bases at V and 15 bases at J, with 17 bases in the middle.

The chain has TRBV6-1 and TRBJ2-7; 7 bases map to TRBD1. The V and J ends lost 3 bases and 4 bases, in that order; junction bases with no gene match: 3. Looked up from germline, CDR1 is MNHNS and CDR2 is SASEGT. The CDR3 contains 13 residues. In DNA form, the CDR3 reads TGTGCCAGCAGTGACGACAGGGTTTACGAGCAGTACTTC. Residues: CASSDDRVYEQYF.